These 31 T cell receptor beta chains were all obtained from the same sample, sequenced in a study of post-analysis software for immune sequencing data. General study points: Five TRBV segments were more frequent in patients than controls; TRBV5-6, TRBV5-1 and TRBV20-1 belonged to this group.

Prepared libraries of TCR beta cDNA carried unique molecular identifiers. TCRdb used MiXCR to reprocess the PCR reads, holding one entry per CDR3 protein. The sample consists of roughly 540,000 distinct CDR3 sequences, 34% of them appearing once. No antigen is known for these receptors. Sequencing used blood. The origin of the receptors is a girl aged 2 to 17 with multiple sclerosis.

This clonotype was seen only a few times. The chain couples TRBV7-9 to TRBJ2-3; D may be TRBD1 or TRBD2 (5 bases each). The germline V gene has CDR1 SEHNR and CDR2 FQNEAQ (reference sequence). This CDR3 comprises 14 residues. Trimming cost V 3 bases and J 2 bases, with 9 bases left between them. CDR3 amino acids: CASSFGDATDTQYF. The DNA for the CDR3 is TGTGCCAGCAGCTTTGGGGACGCCACAGATACGCAGTATTTT.

The chain carries TRBV20-1 and TRBJ2-5; TRBD2 aligns across 11 bases. The CDR3 is 14 residues long. CDR1 is DFQATT and CDR2 is SNEGSKA in the germline V gene (reference sequence). The junction had 6 bases not matched to a gene; V was cut back by 6 bases and J by 3 bases. DNA of the CDR3: TGCAGTGCCCCGACTAGCGGGACTGAAGAGACCCAGTACTTC. Its translation is CSAPTSGTEETQYF.

This clonotype has just a few counts. J is TRBJ1-6 and V is TRBV24-1; D remains ambiguous. Germline assignment: CDR1 KGHDR and CDR2 SFDVKD. V gave up 3 bases and J gave up 9 bases, with 11 bases separating them. The length of the CDR3 is 14 residues. The CDR3 nucleotides are TGTGCCACCAGTGATCCTCCGACTGGTTCACCCCTCCACTTT. This translates into CATSDPPTGSPLHF.

This clonotype showed up just a few times. The chain links TRBV5-6 to TRBJ1-5, with TRBD1 identical over 7 bases. CDR1 is SGHDT, CDR2 YYEEEE, per germline. The junction had 7 bases not matched to a gene; V was cut back by 4 bases and J by 0 bases. CDR3 size: 16 residues. CDR3 region: CASSLTDRASNQPQHF. CDR3 coding DNA: TGTGCCAGCAGCCTAACCGACAGGGCTAGCAATCAGCCCCAGCATTTT.

V gene TRBV2 combines with J gene TRBJ2-3; D is unclear. Looked up from germline, CDR1 is SNHLY and CDR2 is FYNNEI. This CDR3 has 14 residues. V was trimmed by 2 bases and J by 1 base, leaving 7 bases between them. The CDR3 sequence: CASSEFHGTDTQYF. CDR3 DNA sequence: TGTGCCAGCAGTGAATTTCACGGCACAGATACGCAGTATTTT.

The J gene is TRBJ2-7, the V gene TRBV11-2; D may be TRBD1 (6 bases). With 1 base removed from V and 0 bases from J, the gap between germline ends came to 13 bases. CDR1 and CDR2 from the germline V gene are SGHAT and FQNNGV. This CDR3 contains 16 residues. The CDR3 DNA is TGTGCCAGCAGCTTAGGTTCCGCAGGGGTCTCCTACGAGCAGTACTTC. Translating it yields CASSLGSAGVSYEQYF.

The chain is built from TRBV10-3 and TRBJ1-1; the match to TRBD1 covers 7 bases. J was trimmed by 4 bases and V by 5 bases; bases with no gene match: 7. CDR1 and CDR2 (germline): ENHRY, SYGVKD. This CDR3 has 14 amino acids. CDR3 in DNA: TGTGCCATCAGTAACCCAGGGGGGTTCACTGAAGCTTTCTTT. Translated, it gives CAISNPGGFTEAFF.

The chain employs TRBV3-1 and TRBJ1-2; D gene unclear. Germline assignment: CDR1 LGHDT and CDR2 YNNKEL (reference sequence). The CDR3 covers 13 residues. The germline V and J ends were trimmed by 3 bases and 0 bases, with 5 bases remaining between them. DNA for the CDR3: TGTGCCAGCAGCCATAAGTCTAACTATGGCTACACCTTC. Amino acids: CASSHKSNYGYTF. Complete variable domain (other parts from reference TRBV3-1 and TRBJ1-2): DTAVSQTPKYLVTQMGNDKSIKCEQNLGHDTMYWYKQDSKKFLKIMFSYNNKELIINETVPNRFSPKSPDKAHLNLHINSLELGDSAVYFCASSHKSNYGYTFGSGTRLTVV.

In its sample, this clonotype was seen a few times. The chain combines TRBV20-1 with TRBJ2-5; no clear D. The ends were cut back, 3 bases at V and 4 bases at J, with 12 bases in the middle. The CDR3 has 13 amino acids. In germline, CDR1 is DFQATT, CDR2 SNEGSKA (reference sequence). CDR3 sequence reads: CSARSAQTETQYF. In DNA, the CDR3 is TGCAGTGCTAGGTCGGCGCAAACAGAGACCCAGTACTTC.

Worth noting for this clonotype: One junction end disagrees with the germline gene, perhaps due to a read error. The chain links TRBV10-2 to TRBJ2-6; D is possibly TRBD1 or TRBD2 (5 bases each). The CDR3 runs 17 residues. Looked up from germline, CDR1 is WSHSY and CDR2 is SAAADI. The DNA of the CDR3 is TGCGCCAGCAGTGGAAACGGGGCCTACTCTGAGGCCAACGTCCTGACTTTC. Protein product: CASSGNGAYSEANVLTF.

V usage is TRBV20-1 and J usage is TRBJ2-3; D unclear. V shed 1 base and J shed 7 bases, with 12 bases lying between them. The CDR3 extends over 13 amino acids. The germline V gene encodes CDR1 DFQATT and CDR2 SNEGSKA (reference sequence). DNA of the CDR3: TGCAGTGCTAGAGGGTCGCAGTCGAATACGCAGTATTTT. It translates to CSARGSQSNTQYF.

This clonotype was picked up a small number of times. V gene TRBV18 combines with J gene TRBJ2-3; 9 positions match TRBD1. Germline V lookup: CDR1 KGHSH, CDR2 LQKENI. The CDR3 covers 21 residues. V lost 6 bases to trimming and J lost 3 bases; unmatched junction nucleotides: 25. Written as DNA, the CDR3 is TGTGCCAGCTCGCCCTATCTTCTGTTGGACAGGGGAAGAAGTGGGACAGATACGCAGTATTTT. Translated: CASSPYLLLDRGRSGTDTQYF.

The CDR3 here is CASGPGVSQPQHF. The CDR3 region has the DNA TGTGCCAGCGGCCCAGGGGTAAGTCAGCCCCAGCATTTT. This chain connects TRBV6-4 to TRBJ1-5; possible D gene TRBD1, 6 bases. V lost 8 bases, J lost 6 bases, and 14 bases lay in between. CDR1 and CDR2 from the germline V gene are MRHNA and SNTAGT. This CDR3 spans 13 amino acids.

The V call is TRBV7-9, the J call TRBJ2-1; 9 bases align to TRBD1. The length of the CDR3 is 16 residues. The V gene's germline CDR1 is SEHNR and CDR2 FQNEAQ (reference sequence). Germline trimming cut 5 bases from V and 7 bases from J; bases unmatched to any gene: 12. The CDR3 DNA follows: TGTGCCAGCAGCCTAAGACCGGGACAGGGACGGAATGAGCAGTTCTTC. Translated: CASSLRPGQGRNEQFF.

This clonotype was counted ten times or more. CDR3 coding DNA: TGCAGTGCTAGGAAACCCATCAATGAGCAGTTCTTC. Encoded protein: CSARKPINEQFF. The V call is TRBV20-1, the J call TRBJ2-1; no definite D call. The germline V gene has CDR1 DFQATT and CDR2 SNEGSKA (reference sequence). Trimming took off 3 bases at V and 6 bases at J, with 9 bases between the two ends. The CDR3 is 12 residues long.

The V and J genes are TRBV7-8 and TRBJ1-4; D ambiguous. There are 13 residues in the CDR3. V was pared by 5 bases and J by 14 bases, with 18 bases between. Germline V gene data show CDR1 as SGHVS and CDR2 as FQNEAQ. The CDR3 spells CASSPRTGPHLFF. The CDR3, as DNA: TGTGCCAGCAGCCCACGGACCGGCCCCCACCTGTTTTTT.

The rearrangement uses TRBV10-3 and TRBJ2-2, with 10 nucleotides matching TRBD2. The CDR3 contains 17 residues. V was pared by 2 bases and J by 2 bases, with 5 bases of the junction left unmatched. Looked up from germline, CDR1 is ENHRY and CDR2 is SYGVKD. The CDR3 protein is CAISESPSGGNTGELFF. The DNA for the CDR3 is TGTGCCATCAGTGAGAGTCCTAGCGGGGGTAACACCGGGGAGCTGTTTTTT.

This sequence joins TRBV6-5 and TRBJ1-6; D might be TRBD1 (6 bases). Trimming removed 2 bases at V and 5 bases at J, with 10 bases between. Germline CDR1 MNHEY, CDR2 SVGAGI. CDR3 length: 15 amino acids. The CDR3 DNA follows: TGTGCCAGCAGTTACGGGGGCGGTGATAATTCACCCCTCCACTTT. Translating gives CASSYGGGDNSPLHF.

This clonotype was seen a handful of times. This chain joins TRBV6-5 and TRBJ1-1; 9 nucleotides agree with TRBD1. Germline loops: CDR1 MNHEY, CDR2 SVGAGI. The CDR3 has 16 amino acids. Germline trimming cut 4 bases from V and 3 bases from J; bases unmatched to any gene: 9. CDR3 protein: CASSSGQGPWDTEAFF. For the CDR3, the DNA is TGTGCCAGCAGTTCGGGACAGGGTCCCTGGGACACTGAAGCTTTCTTT.

The gene calls are TRBV9 and TRBJ1-2; weak D call: TRBD1 (5 bases). The germline V and J ends were trimmed by 0 bases and 2 bases, with 8 bases remaining between them. The CDR3 extends over 14 amino acids. Germline V gene data show CDR1 as SGDLS and CDR2 as YYNGEE. CDR3 amino acids: CASSVDSGNYGYTF. The CDR3, as DNA: TGTGCCAGCAGCGTAGATTCAGGGAACTATGGCTACACCTTC.

The chain uses TRBV28 and TRBJ1-2; 10 bases line up with TRBD1. Losses at the gene ends were 6 bases for V and 7 bases for J; bases not matched to a gene: 5. The CDR3 length is 13 residues. Germline loops: CDR1 MDHEN, CDR2 SYDVKM. DNA of the CDR3: TGTGCCAGCAGGAACCGGGACAGGGGTGGCTACACCTTC. Translation gives CASRNRDRGGYTF.

V and J are TRBV5-1 and TRBJ1-1; the D is unclear. Per germline, CDR1 SGHRS and CDR2 YFSETQ. The CDR3 is 15 amino acids. With 3 bases removed from V and 2 bases from J, the gap between germline ends came to 14 bases. The CDR3 region is CASSCNGLENTEAFF. The CDR3 DNA follows: TGCGCCAGCAGCTGTAATGGGCTAGAAAACACTGAAGCTTTCTTT. Supplemented by reference TRBV5-1 and TRBJ1-1, the full variable domain reads KAGVTQTPRYLIKTRGQQVTLSCSPISGHRSVSWYQQTPGQGLQFLFEYFSETQRNKGNFPGRFSGRQFSNSRSEMNVSTLELGDSALYLCASSCNGLENTEAFFGQGTRLTVV.

The chain couples TRBV6-4 to TRBJ2-2; 10 bases are a match to TRBD1. After removal of 2 bases from V and 7 bases from J, the junction contained 7 bases not matched to a gene. This CDR3 spans 16 amino acids. Germline assignment: CDR1 MRHNA and CDR2 SNTAGT. The CDR3 nucleotides read TGTGCCAGCAGTGACGGGGACAGGGGTATCGGCGGGGAGCTGTTTTTT. It yields the protein CASSDGDRGIGGELFF.

This sequence joins TRBV7-3 and TRBJ2-1, with D possibly called TRBD1 or TRBD2 (6 bases each). The J call is uncertain, as TRBJ2-7 better fits the DNA end. The CDR3 is 15 amino acids. Germline V CDR1 and CDR2: SGHTA, FQGTGA. The CDR3 nucleotides are TGTGCCAGCAGCTTAACAGGGGGGCCCTACAATGAGCAGTACTTC. Translating it yields CASSLTGGPYNEQYF.

J is TRBJ2-3 and V is TRBV5-6, with 16 bases fitting TRBD2. Germline assignment: CDR1 SGHDT and CDR2 YYEEEE. The CDR3 has 20 amino acids. J lost 1 base, V lost 3 bases, and 11 bases had no gene match. CDR3 DNA sequence: TGTGCCAGCAGCTGGTGGGGACTAGCGGGGGGGGATTCGGGCACAGATACGCAGTATTTT. Its translation: CASSWWGLAGGDSGTDTQYF.

This chain uses TRBV3-1 with TRBJ2-7; the match to TRBD1 covers 7 bases. J gave up 3 bases and V 6 bases, and 8 bases lay outside the gene matches. CDR3 size: 14 residues. The germline gives CDR1 LGHDT, CDR2 YNNKEL (reference sequence). The CDR3: CASRPTGMVYEQYF. CDR3 DNA: TGTGCCAGCAGGCCGACAGGGATGGTCTACGAGCAGTACTTC.

The chain carries TRBV7-6 and TRBJ2-4; 8 nucleotides agree with TRBD2. With the DNA end fitting TRBJ2-7 better, the J assignment may be wrong. The CDR3 consists of 15 residues. The germline gives CDR1 SGHVS, CDR2 FNYEAQ. The CDR3 sequence is CASSPAGGQAYEQYF. In DNA, the CDR3 is TGTGCCAGCAGCCCGGCGGGAGGCCAGGCCTACGAGCAGTACTTC.

The chain has TRBV11-2 and TRBJ1-2, with D unclear. V lost 3 bases and J lost 7, with 9 bases in between. CDR3 length equals 12 residues. Germline V gene lookup returns CDR1 SGHAT and CDR2 FQNNGV. CDR3 sequence reads: CASSFRGGGYTF. The CDR3 DNA reads as TGTGCCAGCAGCTTCCGGGGTGGTGGCTACACCTTC.

The chain couples TRBV6-6 to TRBJ2-1; D is ambiguous. The length of the CDR3 is 15 residues. Trimming shortened V by 2 bases and J by 6 bases, and 14 bases separated the two germline ends. From germline, CDR1 is MNHNY and CDR2 SVGAGI (reference sequence). DNA of the CDR3: TGTGCCAGCAGTTACACCACGGACCCGTCCAATGAGCAGTTCTTC. It codes for CASSYTTDPSNEQFF.

This clonotype was found once. The chain employs TRBV20-1 and TRBJ2-4, with D uncertain. The V end was cut by 7 bases, the J end by 0 bases, with 10 bases between. There are 13 residues in the CDR3. Per germline, CDR1 DFQATT and CDR2 SNEGSKA (reference sequence). The CDR3 DNA reads as TGCAGTGTTAGCTACTTAGCCAAAAACATTCAGTACTTC. This gives the protein CSVSYLAKNIQYF.

A remark on this clonotype: The conserved final phenylalanine or tryptophan is absent from the CDR3, which likely points to a read error. V and J are TRBV10-3 and TRBJ2-5, with D uncertain. Germline V gene lookup returns CDR1 ENHRY and CDR2 SYGVKD. This CDR3 has 11 residues. Here the CDR3 DNA reads TGCGCCATCAGTGTAGAAGAGACCCAGTACGTC. Protein: CAISVEETQYV.